The rows below give T cell receptor beta chains drawn from one sample of a study of CD8+CD57+ T cells in acquired aplastic anemia. Each CDR3 protein gets one entry after TCRdb re-called the reads with MiXCR. The data contain 80,000 or so distinct CDR3 sequences, around 42% of them singletons. Sequenced input: sorted CD4+, CD8+, or CD8+CD57+ T cells (not recorded which) from PBMCs. Every receptor here comes from a human donor in good health, serving as a control. CDR3s include the opening cysteine and the closing phenylalanine or tryptophan. D genes are given only for firm matches. Clone size is not always given. Where it is, it says once, few, many or a class for expanded clones.

abundance: .; v_gene: TRBV20-1; d_gene: TRBD2; j_gene: TRBJ2-3; CDR3nt: TGCAGTGCTAGAGAAACTAGCGGAGTCCATACGCAGTATTTT; CDR3aa: CSARETSGVHTQYF
abundance: once; v_gene: TRBV12-3/TRBV12-4; d_gene: TRBD1; j_gene: TRBJ1-1; CDR3nt: TGTGCCAGCAGCCCAAGAAACAATCAGGGGGCAACGAAAGCTTTCTTT; CDR3aa: CASSPRNNQGATKAFF
abundance: few; v_gene: TRBV3-1; d_gene: .; j_gene: TRBJ2-3; CDR3nt: TGTGCCTCTCAAGGGGGAACAGATACGCAGTATTTT; CDR3aa: CASQGGTDTQYF
abundance: .; v_gene: TRBV3-1; d_gene: .; j_gene: TRBJ1-1; CDR3nt: TGTGCCAGCACTCCATACCTACTGAACACTGAAGCTTTCTTT; CDR3aa: CASTPYLLNTEAFF
abundance: .; v_gene: TRBV5-4; d_gene: .; j_gene: TRBJ1-2; CDR3nt: TGTGCCAGCAGCTTGGTAGGGGACCGAGAAGGTGGCTACACCTTC; CDR3aa: CASSLVGDREGGYTF
abundance: many; v_gene: TRBV14; d_gene: .; j_gene: TRBJ2-1; CDR3nt: TGTGCCAGCAGCCAGTATCCCCGCAATGAGCAGTTCTTC; CDR3aa: CASSQYPRNEQFF
abundance: .; v_gene: TRBV24-1; d_gene: .; j_gene: TRBJ1-2; CDR3nt: TGTGCCACCAGTGACCGTTATGGCTACACCTTC; CDR3aa: CATSDRYGYTF
abundance: many; v_gene: TRBV7-9; d_gene: TRBD1; j_gene: TRBJ1-2; CDR3nt: TGTGCCAGCAGCTCCGACAGGGGGGATGGCTACACCTTC; CDR3aa: CASSSDRGDGYTF
abundance: few; v_gene: TRBV7-7; d_gene: .; j_gene: TRBJ2-1; CDR3nt: .; CDR3aa: CASSFGYGTEQLF
abundance: once; v_gene: TRBV19; d_gene: .; j_gene: TRBJ1-6; CDR3nt: TGTGCCAGTAGGACCGCACGGGGGGCCTTCAATTCACCCCTCCACTTT; CDR3aa: CASRTARGAFNSPLHF
abundance: .; v_gene: TRBV11-2; d_gene: .; j_gene: TRBJ1-6; CDR3nt: TGTGCCAGCAGCTTAGGCGGCTCCTATAATTCACCCCTCCACTTT; CDR3aa: CASSLGGSYNSPLHF
abundance: .; v_gene: TRBV29-1; d_gene: .; j_gene: TRBJ2-3; CDR3nt: TGCAGCGTTGGGGGGGTCGGCACAGATACGCAGTATTTT; CDR3aa: CSVGGVGTDTQYF
abundance: .; v_gene: TRBV3-1; d_gene: .; j_gene: TRBJ2-5; CDR3nt: TGTGCCAGTCAAAGCTATCGCCAGACTAGTTCCCAAGAGACCCAGTACTTC; CDR3aa: CASQSYRQTSSQETQYF
abundance: many; v_gene: TRBV7-2; d_gene: .; j_gene: TRBJ1-1; CDR3nt: TGTGCCAGTAGCAAACTAGATGGATTTACTGAAGCTTTCTTT; CDR3aa: CASSKLDGFTEAFF
abundance: once; v_gene: TRBV10-3; d_gene: .; j_gene: TRBJ2-2; CDR3nt: TGTGCCATCAGTGAGTATGGTACAGAGGGCAGGAACACCGGGGAGCTGTTTTTT; CDR3aa: CAISEYGTEGRNTGELFF
abundance: few; v_gene: TRBV9; d_gene: .; j_gene: TRBJ2-2; CDR3nt: TGTGCCAGCAGCGGCCTAGTGGGCACCGGGGAGCTGTTTTTT; CDR3aa: CASSGLVGTGELFF
abundance: many; v_gene: TRBV24-1; d_gene: .; j_gene: TRBJ1-2; CDR3nt: TGTGCCACCAGTGACGAACTCGGAAGCTATGGCTACACCTTC; CDR3aa: CATSDELGSYGYTF
abundance: .; v_gene: TRBV7-8; d_gene: .; j_gene: TRBJ2-7; CDR3nt: TGTGCCAGCAGCTTAGGCGGGGGCCCCCTGTACGAGCAGTACTTC; CDR3aa: CASSLGGGPLYEQYF
abundance: .; v_gene: TRBV9; d_gene: .; j_gene: TRBJ1-2; CDR3nt: TGTGCCAGCAGTGAAGGCCCAGGTCCTAACAATGCCTACACCTTC; CDR3aa: CASSEGPGPNNAYTF
abundance: many; v_gene: TRBV24-1; d_gene: TRBD2; j_gene: TRBJ2-5; CDR3nt: TGTGCCACCTCCCCCGCGGGGGATGAGACCCAGTACTTC; CDR3aa: CATSPAGDETQYF
abundance: .; v_gene: TRBV15; d_gene: TRBD1; j_gene: TRBJ2-1; CDR3nt: TGTGCCACCAGCGGACAGGGGCCCTACAATGAGCAGTTCTTC; CDR3aa: CATSGQGPYNEQFF
abundance: few; v_gene: TRBV11-3; d_gene: TRBD1; j_gene: TRBJ1-1; CDR3nt: TGTGCCAGCAGCTTTCTTCAGGGGGCTGAAGCTTTCTTT; CDR3aa: CASSFLQGAEAFF
abundance: .; v_gene: TRBV10-3; d_gene: TRBD2; j_gene: TRBJ2-7; CDR3nt: TGTGCCATCAGTGAAAAGCGGGAATTTGCCGGGGAGCTGTACTTC; CDR3aa: CAISEKREFAGELYF
abundance: .; v_gene: TRBV20-1; d_gene: TRBD1; j_gene: TRBJ1-1; CDR3nt: TGCAGTGCTACCGACAGGGAGAACACTGAAGCTTTCTTT; CDR3aa: CSATDRENTEAFF
abundance: .; v_gene: TRBV10-3; d_gene: .; j_gene: TRBJ2-7; CDR3nt: TGTGCCATCCTGGGAGGGGGGTTCGAGCAGTACTTC; CDR3aa: CAILGGGFEQYF
abundance: .; v_gene: TRBV19; d_gene: TRBD1; j_gene: TRBJ1-6; CDR3nt: TGTGCCAGTAGTATGGACAGGGACAATTCACCCCTCCACTTT; CDR3aa: CASSMDRDNSPLHF
abundance: .; v_gene: TRBV2; d_gene: TRBD2; j_gene: TRBJ2-3; CDR3nt: TGTGCCAGCAGTGGTGACGGGGGGTTGGGGGATACGCAGTATTTT; CDR3aa: CASSGDGGLGDTQYF
abundance: many; v_gene: TRBV7-6; d_gene: .; j_gene: TRBJ2-1; CDR3nt: TGTGCCAGCAGCCCTATATTGCTCAGGGCAAATTCTCACAATGAGCAGTTCTTC; CDR3aa: CASSPILLRANSHNEQFF
abundance: few; v_gene: TRBV27; d_gene: .; j_gene: TRBJ1-2; CDR3nt: TGTGCCAGCAGTCCCGACAGGAACCCTTACTATGGCTACACCTTC; CDR3aa: CASSPDRNPYYGYTF
abundance: .; v_gene: TRBV7-9; d_gene: .; j_gene: TRBJ2-7; CDR3nt: TGTGCCAGCAGCTTAGCCCCCTACGAGCAGTACTTC; CDR3aa: CASSLAPYEQYF
abundance: many; v_gene: TRBV13; d_gene: TRBD2; j_gene: TRBJ2-7; CDR3nt: TGTGCCAGCAGCTGGGGACTAGCGGGGGGCAACTCCTACGAGCAGTACTTC; CDR3aa: CASSWGLAGGNSYEQYF
abundance: .; v_gene: TRBV20-1; d_gene: TRBD2; j_gene: TRBJ2-5; CDR3nt: TGCAGTGCTAGAAGCGGGGGGGCCCAAGAGACCCAGTACTTC; CDR3aa: CSARSGGAQETQYF
abundance: .; v_gene: TRBV20-1; d_gene: .; j_gene: TRBJ1-1; CDR3nt: TGCAGTGCTAGTAAGGGGGACACTGAAGCTTTCTTT; CDR3aa: CSASKGDTEAFF
abundance: few; v_gene: TRBV6-1; d_gene: .; j_gene: TRBJ2-3; CDR3nt: TGTGCCAGCAGTGAAGTTATCGGTACGCAGTATTTT; CDR3aa: CASSEVIGTQYF
abundance: .; v_gene: TRBV28; d_gene: .; j_gene: TRBJ1-6; CDR3nt: TGTGCCAGCAGTTTAACCGGGAGCCATAATTCACCCCTCCACTTT; CDR3aa: CASSLTGSHNSPLHF
abundance: .; v_gene: TRBV5-1; d_gene: .; j_gene: TRBJ2-7; CDR3nt: TGCGCCAGCAGCTTGAAGGGAGTTGAGGCCTACGAGCAGTACTTC; CDR3aa: CASSLKGVEAYEQYF
abundance: .; v_gene: TRBV11-2; d_gene: .; j_gene: TRBJ2-3; CDR3nt: TGTGCCAGCAGCCCTTACAAGGACTTCACAGATACGCAGTATTTT; CDR3aa: CASSPYKDFTDTQYF
abundance: many; v_gene: TRBV20-1; d_gene: .; j_gene: TRBJ2-1; CDR3nt: TGCAGTGCGGGGGAGTATGAGCAGTTCTTC; CDR3aa: CSAGEYEQFF
abundance: few; v_gene: TRBV12-3/TRBV12-4; d_gene: TRBD1; j_gene: TRBJ2-5; CDR3nt: TGTGCCAGTAGCGACAGGGGTGGGGAGACCCAGTACTTC; CDR3aa: CASSDRGGETQYF
abundance: .; v_gene: TRBV27; d_gene: .; j_gene: TRBJ1-5; CDR3nt: TGTGCCAGCGGGTCGGGTTTCGGTCAGCCCCAGCATTTT; CDR3aa: CASGSGFGQPQHF